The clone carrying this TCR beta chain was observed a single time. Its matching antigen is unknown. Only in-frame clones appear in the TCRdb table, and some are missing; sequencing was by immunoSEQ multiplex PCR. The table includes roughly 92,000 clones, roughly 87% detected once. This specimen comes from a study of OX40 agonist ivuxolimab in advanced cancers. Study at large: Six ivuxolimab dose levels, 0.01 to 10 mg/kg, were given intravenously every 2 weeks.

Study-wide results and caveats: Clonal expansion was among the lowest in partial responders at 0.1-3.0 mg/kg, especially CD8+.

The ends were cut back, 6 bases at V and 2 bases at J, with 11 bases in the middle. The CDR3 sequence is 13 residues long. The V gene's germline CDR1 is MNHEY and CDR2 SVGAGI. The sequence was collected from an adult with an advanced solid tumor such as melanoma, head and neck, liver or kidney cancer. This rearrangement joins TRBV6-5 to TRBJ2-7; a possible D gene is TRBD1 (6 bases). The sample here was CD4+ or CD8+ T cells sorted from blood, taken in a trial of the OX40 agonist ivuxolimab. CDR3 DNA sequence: TGTGCCAGCAGGCCACAGGGTCCCTACGAGCAGTACTTC. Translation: CASRPQGPYEQYF.